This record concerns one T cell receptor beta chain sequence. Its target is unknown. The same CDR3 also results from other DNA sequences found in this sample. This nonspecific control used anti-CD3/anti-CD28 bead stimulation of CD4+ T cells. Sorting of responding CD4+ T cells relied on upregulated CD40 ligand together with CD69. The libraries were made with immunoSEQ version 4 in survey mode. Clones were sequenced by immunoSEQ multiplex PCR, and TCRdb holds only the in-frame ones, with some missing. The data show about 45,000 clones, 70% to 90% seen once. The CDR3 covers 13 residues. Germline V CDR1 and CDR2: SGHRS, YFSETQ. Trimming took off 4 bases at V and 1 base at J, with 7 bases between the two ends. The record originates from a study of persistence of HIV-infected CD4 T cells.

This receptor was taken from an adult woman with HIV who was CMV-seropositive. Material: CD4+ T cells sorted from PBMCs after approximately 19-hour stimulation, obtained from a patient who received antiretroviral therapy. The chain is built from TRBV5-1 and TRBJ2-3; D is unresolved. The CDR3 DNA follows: TGCGCCAGCAGCCTAGACGGCACAGATACGCAGTATTTT. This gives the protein CASSLDGTDTQYF. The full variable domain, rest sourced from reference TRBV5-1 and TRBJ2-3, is KAGVTQTPRYLIKTRGQQVTLSCSPISGHRSVSWYQQTPGQGLQFLFEYFSETQRNKGNFPGRFSGRQFSNSRSEMNVSTLELGDSALYLCASSLDGTDTQYFGPGTRLTVL.